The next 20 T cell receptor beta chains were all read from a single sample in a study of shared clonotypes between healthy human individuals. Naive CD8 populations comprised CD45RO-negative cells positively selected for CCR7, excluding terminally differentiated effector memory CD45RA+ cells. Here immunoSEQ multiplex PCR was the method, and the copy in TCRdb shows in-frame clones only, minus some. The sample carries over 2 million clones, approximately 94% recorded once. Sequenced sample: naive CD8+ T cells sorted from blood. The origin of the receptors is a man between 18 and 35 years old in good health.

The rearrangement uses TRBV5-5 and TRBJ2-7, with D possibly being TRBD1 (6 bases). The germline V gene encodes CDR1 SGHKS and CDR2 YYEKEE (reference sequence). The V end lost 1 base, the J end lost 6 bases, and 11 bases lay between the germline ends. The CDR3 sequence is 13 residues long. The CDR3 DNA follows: TGTGCCAGCAGCTTGTGGGGGCTGGGCGAGCAGTACTTC. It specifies CASSLWGLGEQYF. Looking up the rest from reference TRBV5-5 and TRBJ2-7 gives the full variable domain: DAGVTQSPTHLIKTRGQQVTLRCSPISGHKSVSWYQQVLGQGPQFIFQYYEKEERGRGNFPDRFSARQFPNYSSELNVNALLLGDSALYLCASSLWGLGEQYFGPGTRLTVT.

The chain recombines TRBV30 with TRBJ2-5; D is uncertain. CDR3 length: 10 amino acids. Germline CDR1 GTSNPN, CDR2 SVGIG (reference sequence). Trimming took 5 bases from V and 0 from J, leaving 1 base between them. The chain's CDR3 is CAWHQETQYF. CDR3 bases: TGTGCCTGGCACCAAGAGACCCAGTACTTC.

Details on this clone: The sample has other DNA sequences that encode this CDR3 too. The CDR3 here is CASSYSVGERTDTQYF. In DNA form, the CDR3 reads TGTGCCAGCAGTTACTCAGTGGGCGAACGCACAGATACGCAGTATTTT. V and J are TRBV6-5 and TRBJ2-3; D gene unclear. This CDR3 is 16 amino acids long. V shed 0 bases and J shed 1 base, with 11 bases lying between them. Germline V gene lookup returns CDR1 MNHEY and CDR2 SVGAGI.

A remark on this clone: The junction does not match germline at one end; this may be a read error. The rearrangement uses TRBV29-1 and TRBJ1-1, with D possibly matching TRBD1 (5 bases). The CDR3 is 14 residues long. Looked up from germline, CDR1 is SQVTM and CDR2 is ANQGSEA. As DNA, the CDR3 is TGCAGCGTTTCCAGGGAGAGCCTGAACACTGGAGCTTTCTTT. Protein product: CSVSRESLNTGAFF.

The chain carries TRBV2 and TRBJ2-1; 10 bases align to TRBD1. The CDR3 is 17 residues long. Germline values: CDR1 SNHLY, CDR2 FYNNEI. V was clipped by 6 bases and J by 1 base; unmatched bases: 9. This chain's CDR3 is CASSSGQGLRSYNEQFF. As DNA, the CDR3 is TGTGCCAGCAGCTCGGGACAGGGGTTACGATCCTACAATGAGCAGTTCTTC.

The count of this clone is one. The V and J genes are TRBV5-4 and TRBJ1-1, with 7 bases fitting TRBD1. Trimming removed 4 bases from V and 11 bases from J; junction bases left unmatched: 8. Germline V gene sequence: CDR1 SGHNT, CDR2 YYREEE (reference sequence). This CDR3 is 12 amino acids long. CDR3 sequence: CASSPGEGAAFF. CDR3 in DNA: TGTGCCAGCAGCCCAGGTGAGGGGGCGGCTTTCTTT. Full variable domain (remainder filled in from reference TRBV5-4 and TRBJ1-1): ETGVTQSPTHLIKTRGQQVTLRCSSQSGHNTVSWYQQALGQGPQFIFQYYREEENGRGNFPPRFSGLQFPNYSSELNVNALELDDSALYLCASSPGEGAAFFGQGTRLTVV.

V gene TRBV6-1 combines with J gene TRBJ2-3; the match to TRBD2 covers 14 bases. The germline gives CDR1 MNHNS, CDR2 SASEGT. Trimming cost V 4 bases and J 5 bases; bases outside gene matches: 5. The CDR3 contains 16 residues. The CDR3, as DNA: TGTGCCAGCAGTGCCCCGGGACTAGCGGGGGAAGATACGCAGTATTTT. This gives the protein CASSAPGLAGEDTQYF.

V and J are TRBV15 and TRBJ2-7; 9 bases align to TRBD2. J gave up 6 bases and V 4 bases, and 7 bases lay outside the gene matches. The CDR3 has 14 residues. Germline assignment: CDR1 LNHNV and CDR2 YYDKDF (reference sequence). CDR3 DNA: TGTGCCACCAGCAATAGTACTAGCGGGCCCGAGCAGTACTTC. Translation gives CATSNSTSGPEQYF. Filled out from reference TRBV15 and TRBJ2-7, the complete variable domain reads DAMVIQNPRYQVTQFGKPVTLSCSQTLNHNVMYWYQQKSSQAPKLLFHYYDKDFNNEADTPDNFQSRRPNTSFCFLDIRSPGLGDTAMYLCATSNSTSGPEQYFGPGTRLTVT.

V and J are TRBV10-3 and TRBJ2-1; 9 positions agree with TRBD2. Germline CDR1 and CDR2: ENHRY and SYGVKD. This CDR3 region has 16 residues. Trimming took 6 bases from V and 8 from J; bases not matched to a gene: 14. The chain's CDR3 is CAIRSSGASGVDEQFF. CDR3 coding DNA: TGTGCCATCAGATCCTCGGGGGCTAGCGGGGTAGATGAGCAGTTCTTC.

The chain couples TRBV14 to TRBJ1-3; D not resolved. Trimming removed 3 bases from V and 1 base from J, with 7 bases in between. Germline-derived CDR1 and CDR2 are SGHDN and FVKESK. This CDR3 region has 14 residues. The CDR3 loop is CASSHLGSGNTIYF. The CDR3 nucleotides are TGTGCCAGCAGCCATCTAGGGTCTGGAAACACCATATATTTT.

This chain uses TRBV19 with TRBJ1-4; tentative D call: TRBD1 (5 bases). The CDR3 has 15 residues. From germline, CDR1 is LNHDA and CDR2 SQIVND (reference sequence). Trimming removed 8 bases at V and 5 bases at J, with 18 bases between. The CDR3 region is CASSPGGTENEKLFF. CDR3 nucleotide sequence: TGTGCCAGTTCCCCTGGAGGGACGGAAAATGAAAAACTGTTTTTT. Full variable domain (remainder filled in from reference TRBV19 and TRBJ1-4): DGGITQSPKYLFRKEGQNVTLSCEQNLNHDAMYWYRQDPGQGLRLIYYSQIVNDFQKGDIAEGYSVSREKKESFPLTVTSAQKNPTAFYLCASSPGGTENEKLFFGSGTQLSVL.

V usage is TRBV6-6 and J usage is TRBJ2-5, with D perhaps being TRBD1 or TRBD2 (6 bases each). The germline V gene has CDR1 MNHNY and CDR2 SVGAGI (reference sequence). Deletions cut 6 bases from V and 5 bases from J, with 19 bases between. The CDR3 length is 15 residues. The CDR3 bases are TGTGCCAGCAGACTCTGGGGGGCCGGGAATGAGACCCAGTACTTC. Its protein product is CASRLWGAGNETQYF.

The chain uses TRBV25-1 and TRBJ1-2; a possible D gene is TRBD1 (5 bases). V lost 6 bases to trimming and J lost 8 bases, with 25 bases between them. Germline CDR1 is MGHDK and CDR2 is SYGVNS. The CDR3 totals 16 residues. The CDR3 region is CASSSLKPSGNLGYTF. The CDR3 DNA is TGTGCCAGCAGCTCCCTCAAGCCCTCAGGGAATCTAGGCTACACCTTC.

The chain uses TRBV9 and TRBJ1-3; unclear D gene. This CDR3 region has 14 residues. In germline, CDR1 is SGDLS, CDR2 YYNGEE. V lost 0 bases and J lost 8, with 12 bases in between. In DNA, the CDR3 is TGTGCCAGCAGCGTAGAAGGGTTTCCGTACACCATATATTTT. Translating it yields CASSVEGFPYTIYF.

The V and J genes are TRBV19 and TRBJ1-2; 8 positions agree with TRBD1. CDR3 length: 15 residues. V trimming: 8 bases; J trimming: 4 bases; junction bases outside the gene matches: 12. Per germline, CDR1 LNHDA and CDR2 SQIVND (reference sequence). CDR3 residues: CASADRVDSIYGYTF. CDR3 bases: TGTGCCAGTGCGGACAGGGTGGATTCAATCTATGGCTACACCTTC.

The CDR3 nucleotides are TGTGCCAGCAGCCGGGCCGAGGGAAGGAATGAGCAGTTCTTC. Protein product: CASSRAEGRNEQFF. The V gene is TRBV7-6, the J gene TRBJ2-1; perhaps TRBD2 as D (5 bases). The V end lost 5 bases, the J end lost 7 bases, and 15 bases lay between the germline ends. The CDR3 covers 14 residues. Germline V CDR1 and CDR2: SGHVS, FNYEAQ.

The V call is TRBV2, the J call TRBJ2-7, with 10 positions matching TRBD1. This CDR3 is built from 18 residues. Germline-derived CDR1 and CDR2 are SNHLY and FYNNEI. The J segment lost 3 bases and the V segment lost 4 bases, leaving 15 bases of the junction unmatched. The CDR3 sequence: CASSGGGTGERPGYEQYF. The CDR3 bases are TGTGCCAGCAGTGGCGGCGGGACAGGGGAAAGACCGGGCTACGAGCAGTACTTC.

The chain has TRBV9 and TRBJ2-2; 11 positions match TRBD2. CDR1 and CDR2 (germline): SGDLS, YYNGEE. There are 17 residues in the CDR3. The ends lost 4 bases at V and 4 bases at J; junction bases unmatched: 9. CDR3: CASSQPLAGGSTGELFF. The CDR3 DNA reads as TGTGCCAGCAGCCAACCTTTAGCGGGAGGGAGCACCGGGGAGCTGTTTTTT.

The CDR3 coding sequence is TGTGCCAGCTCGGGACCTCAAACGCCCCAGCATTTT. Amino acid sequence: CASSGPQTPQHF. The gene calls are TRBV18 and TRBJ1-5; weak D call: TRBD1 (5 bases). Between the trimmed V and J ends, which lost 6 bases and 9 bases, there was a span of 12 bases. The CDR3 length is 12 residues. Per the germline V gene, CDR1 is KGHSH and CDR2 is LQKENI.

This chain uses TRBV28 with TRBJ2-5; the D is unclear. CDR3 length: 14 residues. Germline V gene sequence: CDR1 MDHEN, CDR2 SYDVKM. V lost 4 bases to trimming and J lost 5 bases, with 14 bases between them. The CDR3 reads CASSSVAQWETQYF. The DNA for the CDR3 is TGTGCCAGCAGTTCCGTAGCTCAATGGGAGACCCAGTACTTC.